This TCR beta chain was recorded in a study of blood T cell repertoires in COVID-19. Background on the study: Sites in the United States, Italy and Spain provided acute and convalescent COVID-19 samples. From T cells, B-cell-depleted T cells, or PBMCs came the material, which was cDNA or gDNA.

Original handling: By means of reference gene primer amplification, nucleated cell counts were estimated. Profiling relied on immunoSEQ multiplex PCR, and the TCRdb table lists in-frame clones only, not all of them. The D gene and trimming were derived from the DNA, and the V and J assignments and clone size from that table. Among approximately 490,000 clones listed, roughly nine tenths were seen once. CDR3 length: 13 amino acids. V lost 4 bases and J 4 bases, leaving 10 bases between the germline ends. Germline V gene data show CDR1 as MGHRA and CDR2 as YSYEKL. The origin of this receptor is a woman in her fifties or sixties who had recovered from COVID-19. V usage is TRBV4-1 and J usage is TRBJ1-1; D gene uncertain. The sequenced material came from PBMCs or T cells enriched from blood (not recorded which). CDR3 in amino acids: CASSLSAGTEAFF. The CDR3 nucleotides are TGCGCCAGCAGCCTCAGCGCGGGCACTGAAGCTTTCTTT.